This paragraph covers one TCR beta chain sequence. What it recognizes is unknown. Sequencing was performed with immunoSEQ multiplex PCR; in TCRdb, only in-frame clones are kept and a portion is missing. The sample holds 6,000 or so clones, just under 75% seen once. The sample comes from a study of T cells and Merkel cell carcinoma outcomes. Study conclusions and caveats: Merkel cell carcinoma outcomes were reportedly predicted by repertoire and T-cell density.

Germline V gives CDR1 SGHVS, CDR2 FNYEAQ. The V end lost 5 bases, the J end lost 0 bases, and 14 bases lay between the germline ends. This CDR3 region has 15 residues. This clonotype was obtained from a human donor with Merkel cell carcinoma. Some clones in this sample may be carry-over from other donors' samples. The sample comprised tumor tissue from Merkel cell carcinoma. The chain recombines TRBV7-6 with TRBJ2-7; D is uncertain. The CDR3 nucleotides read TGTGCCAGCAGCCCGGGTACGACCTTCTCCTACGAGCAGTACTTC. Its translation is CASSPGTTFSYEQYF. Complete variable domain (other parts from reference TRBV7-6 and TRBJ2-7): GAGVSQSPRYKVTKRGQDVALRCDPISGHVSLYWYRQALGQGPEFLTYFNYEAQQDKSGLPNDRFSAERPEGSISTLTIQRTEQRDSAMYRCASSPGTTFSYEQYFGPGTRLTVT.